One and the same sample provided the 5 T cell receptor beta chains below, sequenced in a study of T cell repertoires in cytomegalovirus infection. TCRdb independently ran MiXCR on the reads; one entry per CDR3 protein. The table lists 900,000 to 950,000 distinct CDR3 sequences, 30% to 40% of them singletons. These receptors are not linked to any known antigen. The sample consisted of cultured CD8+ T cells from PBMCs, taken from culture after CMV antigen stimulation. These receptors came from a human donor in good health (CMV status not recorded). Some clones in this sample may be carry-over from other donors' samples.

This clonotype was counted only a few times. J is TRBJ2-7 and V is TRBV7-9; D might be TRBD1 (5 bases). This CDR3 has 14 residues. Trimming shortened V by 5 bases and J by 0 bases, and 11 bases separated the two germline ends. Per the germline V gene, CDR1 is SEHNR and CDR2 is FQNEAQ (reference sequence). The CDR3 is CASSHGASSYEQYF. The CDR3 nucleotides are TGTGCCAGCAGCCATGGGGCCAGCTCCTACGAGCAGTACTTC.

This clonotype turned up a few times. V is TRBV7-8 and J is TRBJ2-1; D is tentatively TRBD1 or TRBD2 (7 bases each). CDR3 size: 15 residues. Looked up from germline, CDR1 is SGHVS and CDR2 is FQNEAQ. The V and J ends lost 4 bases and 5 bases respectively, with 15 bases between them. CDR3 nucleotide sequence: TGTGCCAGCAGCTCAGGGGGGGGCCTCCACAATGAGCAGTTCTTC. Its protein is CASSSGGGLHNEQFF.

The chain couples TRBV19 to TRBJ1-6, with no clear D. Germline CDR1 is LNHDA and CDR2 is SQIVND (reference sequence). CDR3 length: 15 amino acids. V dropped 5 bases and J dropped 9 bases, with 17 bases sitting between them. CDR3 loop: CASSLRREVPSPLHF. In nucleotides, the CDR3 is TGTGCCAGTAGTCTACGAAGGGAGGTACCTTCACCCCTCCACTTT.

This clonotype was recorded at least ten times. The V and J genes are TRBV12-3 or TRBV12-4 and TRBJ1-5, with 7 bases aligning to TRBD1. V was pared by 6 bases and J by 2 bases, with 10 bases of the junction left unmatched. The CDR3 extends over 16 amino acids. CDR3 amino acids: CASSKDRVVGNQPQHF. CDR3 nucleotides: TGTGCCAGCAGCAAAGACAGGGTTGTGGGCAATCAGCCCCAGCATTTT.

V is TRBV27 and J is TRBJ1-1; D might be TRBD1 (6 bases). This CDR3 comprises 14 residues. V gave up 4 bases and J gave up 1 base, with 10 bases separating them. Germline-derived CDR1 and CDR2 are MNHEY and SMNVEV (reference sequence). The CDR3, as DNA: TGTGCCAGCAGTTACGGACAGAAGAACACTGAAGCTTTCTTT. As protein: CASSYGQKNTEAFF.